Included here is one TCR beta chain sequence, with context. Antigen: not known. cDNA came from around 0.5 to 1 ug RNA primed by random hexamers. TCRdb re-called the immunoSEQ multiplex PCR reads with MiXCR, one entry per CDR3 protein. Seen here are some 110,000 distinct CDR3 sequences, 96% observed once, and the top ten hold 0.11% to 0.15%. These data are taken from a study of CD8 T cells in Susac syndrome. Findings and limits, study-wide: Clonal expansion did not appear in Susac syndrome CD4+ T cell repertoires.

The CDR3 spans 13 residues. Per the germline V gene, CDR1 is MNHEY and CDR2 is SMNVEV (reference sequence). Trimming removed 6 bases from V and 3 bases from J; junction bases left unmatched: 2. The Susac syndrome patients fit the recently defined diagnostic criteria for definite or probable disease. The sequence was obtained from a human donor with Susac syndrome. Input material: CD4+ T cells from PBMCs. This chain connects TRBV27 to TRBJ2-3, with 8 bases lining up with TRBD1. CDR3 residues: CASRRTGTDTQYF. The CDR3 nucleotides read TGTGCCAGCAGACGGACAGGGACAGATACGCAGTATTTT.